This T cell receptor (beta chain) was identified in a study of T cells in Graves' hyperthyroidism and ophthalmopathy. The table lists this clonotype with many counts. Amplification of TCR beta CDR3 regions was performed using RNA transcripts as template. A set of HTBI primers served as the primers for a first-round RT-PCR of the TCR CDR3. Using its own MiXCR run on the multiplex PCR reads, TCRdb lists one record per CDR3 protein. The repertoire holds approximately 400,000 distinct CDR3 sequences, with around a sixth as singletons. V shed 5 bases and J 0 bases; nucleotides not matched to a gene: 7. This CDR3 region has 15 residues.

Material for sequencing was blood. This chain links TRBV12-3 or TRBV12-4 with TRBJ2-7; 7 bases map to TRBD1. The sequence was obtained from a man aged 18 to 30 with Graves' ophthalmopathy. CDR3 residues: CASSPPTGSSYEQYF. CDR3 DNA: TGTGCCAGCAGTCCACCGACAGGGAGCTCCTACGAGCAGTACTTC.